This record looks at one T cell receptor beta chain sequence and its context. Its target is not known. This entry comes from a study of blood T cells in healthy people across ages. Notes on the study in general: The unknown donor CMV status may have confounded expanded clonotype changes.

This CDR3 region has 14 residues. V shed 6 bases and J 4 bases; nucleotides not matched to a gene: 5. Germline CDR1 is SQVTM and CDR2 is ANQGSEA. It was with a sample-barcoded 5' primer and a J-beta primer mix that a second PCR of roughly 7 to 11 cycles was run. Every cDNA molecule bore a tag from a template-switch adaptor containing 12 random nucleotides. Using its own MiXCR run on the 5' RACE reads, TCRdb lists one record per CDR3 protein. The sample lists roughly 560,000 distinct CDR3 sequences; nearly 25% were seen once. These data also featured in a second study, about T cells of mothers and their children.

The chain joins TRBV29-1 to TRBJ2-1; 11 nucleotides align to TRBD2. The clonotype originates from a boy aged 5 to 17 in good health. The sequencing input was blood. The CDR3 spells CSVRTSGSYNEQFF. As DNA, the CDR3 is TGCAGCGTCCGAACTAGCGGGAGTTACAATGAGCAGTTCTTC.